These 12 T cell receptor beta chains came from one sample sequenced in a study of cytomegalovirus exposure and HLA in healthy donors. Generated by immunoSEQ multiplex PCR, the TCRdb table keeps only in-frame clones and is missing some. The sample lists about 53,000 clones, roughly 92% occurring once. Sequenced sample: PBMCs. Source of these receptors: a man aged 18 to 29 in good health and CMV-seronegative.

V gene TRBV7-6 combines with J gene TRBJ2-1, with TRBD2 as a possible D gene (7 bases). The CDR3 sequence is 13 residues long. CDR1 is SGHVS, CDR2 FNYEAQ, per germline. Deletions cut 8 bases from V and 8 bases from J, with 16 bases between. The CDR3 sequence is CASEGGGSYEQFF. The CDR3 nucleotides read TGTGCCAGCGAGGGCGGGGGCTCGTATGAGCAGTTCTTC.

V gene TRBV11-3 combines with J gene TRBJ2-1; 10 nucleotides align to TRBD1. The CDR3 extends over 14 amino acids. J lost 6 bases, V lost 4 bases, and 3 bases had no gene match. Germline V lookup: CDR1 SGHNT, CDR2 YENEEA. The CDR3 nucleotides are TGTGCCAGCAGCTCAGGACAGGGGGGCAATGAGCAGTTCTTC. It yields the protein CASSSGQGGNEQFF.

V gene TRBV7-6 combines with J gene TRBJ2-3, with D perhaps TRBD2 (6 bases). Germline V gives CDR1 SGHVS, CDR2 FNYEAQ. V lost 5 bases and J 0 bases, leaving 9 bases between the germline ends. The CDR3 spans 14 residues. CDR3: CASSLSGSTDTQYF. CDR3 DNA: TGTGCCAGCAGCCTTAGCGGAAGCACAGATACGCAGTATTTT.

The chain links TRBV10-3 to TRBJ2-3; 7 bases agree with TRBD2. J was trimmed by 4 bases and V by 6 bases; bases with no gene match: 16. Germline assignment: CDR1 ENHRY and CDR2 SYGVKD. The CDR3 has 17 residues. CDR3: CAISQGGGRGSPDTQYF. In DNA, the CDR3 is TGTGCCATCAGCCAGGGAGGCGGGAGAGGAAGCCCAGATACGCAGTATTTT.

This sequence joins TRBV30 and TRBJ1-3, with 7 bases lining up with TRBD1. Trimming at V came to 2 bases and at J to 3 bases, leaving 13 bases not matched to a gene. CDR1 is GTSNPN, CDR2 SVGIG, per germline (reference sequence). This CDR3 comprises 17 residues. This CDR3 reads CAWSNPDRALRGNTIYF. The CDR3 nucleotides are TGTGCCTGGAGTAATCCCGACAGGGCCCTTCGTGGAAACACCATATATTTT.

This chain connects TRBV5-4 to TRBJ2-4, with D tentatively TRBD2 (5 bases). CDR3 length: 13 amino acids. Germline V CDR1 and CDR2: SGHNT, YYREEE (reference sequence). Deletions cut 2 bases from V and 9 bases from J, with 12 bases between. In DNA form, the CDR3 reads TGTGCCAGCAGCTTTGACAAACGGGGCATTCAGTACTTC. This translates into CASSFDKRGIQYF.

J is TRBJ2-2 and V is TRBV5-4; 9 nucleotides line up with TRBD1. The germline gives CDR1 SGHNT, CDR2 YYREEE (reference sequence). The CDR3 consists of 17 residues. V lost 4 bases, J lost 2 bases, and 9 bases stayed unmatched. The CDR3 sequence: CASSDLMTGGNTGELFF. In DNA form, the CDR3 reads TGTGCCAGCAGCGATCTTATGACAGGGGGAAACACCGGGGAGCTGTTTTTT.

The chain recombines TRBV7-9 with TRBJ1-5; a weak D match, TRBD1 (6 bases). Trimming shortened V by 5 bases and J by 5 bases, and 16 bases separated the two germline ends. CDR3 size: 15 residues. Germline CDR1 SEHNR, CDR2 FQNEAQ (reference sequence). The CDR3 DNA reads TGTGCCAGCAGCCCGCGGGGGGGCGTGGATCAGCCCCAGCATTTT. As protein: CASSPRGGVDQPQHF.

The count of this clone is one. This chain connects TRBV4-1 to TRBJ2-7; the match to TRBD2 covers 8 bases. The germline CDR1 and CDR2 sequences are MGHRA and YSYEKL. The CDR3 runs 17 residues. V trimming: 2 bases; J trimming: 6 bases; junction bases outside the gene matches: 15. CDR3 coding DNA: TGCGCCAGCAGCCAATTCTTGGGACTAGTAGTCCTCGGCGAGCAGTACTTC. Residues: CASSQFLGLVVLGEQYF.

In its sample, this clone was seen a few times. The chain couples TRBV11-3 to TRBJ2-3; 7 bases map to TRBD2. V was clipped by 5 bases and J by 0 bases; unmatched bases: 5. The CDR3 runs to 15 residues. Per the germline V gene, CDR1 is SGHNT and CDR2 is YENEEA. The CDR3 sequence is CASSVTSASTDTQYF. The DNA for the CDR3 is TGTGCCAGCAGCGTAACTAGCGCGAGCACAGATACGCAGTATTTT.

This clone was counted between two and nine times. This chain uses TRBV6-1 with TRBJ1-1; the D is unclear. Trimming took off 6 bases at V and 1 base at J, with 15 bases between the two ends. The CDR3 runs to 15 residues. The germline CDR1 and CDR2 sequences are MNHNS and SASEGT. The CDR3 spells CASSERLEQNTEAFF. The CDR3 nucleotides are TGTGCCAGCAGCGAACGCCTAGAACAGAACACTGAAGCTTTCTTT.

The CDR3 nucleotides are TGTGCCAGCAGCTCACGGGATAGCAATCAGCCCCAGCATTTT. Its translation: CASSSRDSNQPQHF. V gene TRBV11-2 combines with J gene TRBJ1-5; D not resolved. The V gene lost 4 bases and the J gene lost 0 bases, with 7 bases spanning the gap. The germline V gene encodes CDR1 SGHAT and CDR2 FQNNGV. The CDR3 is 14 amino acids.